These 9 T cell receptor beta chains originate from one sample sequenced in a study of identical twins (dated by TCRdb to about 2016). The library was generated by 5' RACE. The sequencer listed for this sample is Illumina HiSeq 2000. TCRdb reanalyzed the raw reads on its own, using fastp at Q25 for trimming and MiXCR for clone calling, and kept in-frame beta chains. Here each entry gathers all rows of one CDR3 protein and keeps the most common genes and DNA. In all, the sample holds approximately 590,000 distinct CDR3 sequences, and more than 9% of those were seen once. The leading ten clones occupy 2.5% to 3% of the sample. The data also belong to a second study, concerning yellow fever vaccine responses in identical twins.

Sequenced sample: PBMCs. Source of these receptors: a woman aged 18-30 years in good health.

CDR3 DNA: TGTGCTAGTGGTTTGGGGACTAGCGGGAGCACAGATACGCAGTATTTT. Protein: CASGLGTSGSTDTQYF. The J gene is TRBJ2-3, the V gene TRBV12-5, with TRBD2 identical over 11 bases. Germline-derived CDR1 and CDR2 are LGHNT and FRNRAP. This CDR3 region has 16 residues. Germline trimming cut 1 base from V and 0 bases from J; bases unmatched to any gene: 0.

This clonotype was counted at least ten times. The V and J genes are TRBV29-1 and TRBJ2-1; TRBD1 is a possible D gene (7 bases). Per the germline V gene, CDR1 is SQVTM and CDR2 is ANQGSEA. V was shortened by 1 base and J by 8 bases, with 12 bases between the two germline ends. The CDR3 is 13 amino acids. CDR3 DNA: TGCAGCGTTGAAGGGCAGGGGGGCCATGAGCAGTTCTTC. Protein product: CSVEGQGGHEQFF.

This clonotype has ten or more counts. The chain is built from TRBV2 and TRBJ1-2, with D unclear. V was trimmed by 3 bases and J by 3 bases, leaving 5 bases between them. The CDR3 contains 12 residues. Germline-derived CDR1 and CDR2 are SNHLY and FYNNEI. CDR3 nucleotides: TGTGCCAGCAGTGAGGTGTACTATGGCTACACCTTC. It specifies CASSEVYYGYTF.

The chain recombines TRBV4-3 with TRBJ2-6; TRBD1 matches at 9 bases. V lost 1 base, J lost 3 bases, and 4 bases stayed unmatched. Germline CDR1 and CDR2: LGHNA and YSLEER. The CDR3 loop spans 17 amino acids. The CDR3 DNA is TGCGCCAGCAGCCAAGCCGGGACAGGGTATGGGGCCAACGTCCTGACTTTC. As protein: CASSQAGTGYGANVLTF.

Ten or more counts support this clonotype. V is TRBV6-5 and J is TRBJ2-2; D call uncertain. CDR3 length: 14 amino acids. The V gene's germline CDR1 is MNHEY and CDR2 SVGAGI. The V gene lost 0 bases and the J gene lost 4 bases, with 6 bases spanning the gap. CDR3 nucleotide sequence: TGTGCCAGCAGTTACTCGAGTGGCACCGGGGAGCTGTTTTTT. It translates to CASSYSSGTGELFF.

This clonotype was seen repeatedly, ten times or more. The gene calls are TRBV12-3 or TRBV12-4 and TRBJ2-1; D remains ambiguous. This CDR3 is 12 amino acids long. Trimming took 5 bases from V and 13 from J, leaving 15 bases between them. The CDR3 loop is CASSRTPPKQFF. The CDR3 nucleotides are TGTGCCAGCAGTCGAACTCCTCCCAAACAGTTCTTC.

The table lists this clonotype with many counts. J is TRBJ2-3 and V is TRBV6-1, with TRBD2 as a possible D gene (5 bases). CDR3 size: 14 residues. Germline V gene sequence: CDR1 MNHNS, CDR2 SASEGT. V was trimmed by 6 bases and J by 2 bases, leaving 12 bases between them. The CDR3 sequence: CASRFTGITDTQYF. Here the CDR3 DNA reads TGTGCCAGCAGATTTACGGGGATCACAGATACGCAGTATTTT.

This clonotype was recorded many times. CDR3 residues: CSVPGTGHSVTQYF. In nucleotides, the CDR3 is TGCAGCGTTCCCGGGACAGGGCACAGCGTGACCCAGTACTTC. The gene calls are TRBV29-1 and TRBJ2-5, with TRBD1 identical over 9 bases. Germline V gives CDR1 SQVTM, CDR2 ANQGSEA. Germline trimming cut 5 bases from V and 7 bases from J; bases unmatched to any gene: 11. The CDR3 is 14 residues long.

This clonotype has just a few counts. The chain has TRBV15 and TRBJ2-7, with 7 bases aligning to TRBD1. In germline, CDR1 is LNHNV, CDR2 YYDKDF (reference sequence). This CDR3 is 13 amino acids long. Germline trimming cut 6 bases from V and 4 bases from J; bases unmatched to any gene: 6. This CDR3 is CATSTGVGYEQYF. The CDR3 DNA reads TGTGCCACCAGTACAGGGGTCGGGTACGAGCAGTACTTC.